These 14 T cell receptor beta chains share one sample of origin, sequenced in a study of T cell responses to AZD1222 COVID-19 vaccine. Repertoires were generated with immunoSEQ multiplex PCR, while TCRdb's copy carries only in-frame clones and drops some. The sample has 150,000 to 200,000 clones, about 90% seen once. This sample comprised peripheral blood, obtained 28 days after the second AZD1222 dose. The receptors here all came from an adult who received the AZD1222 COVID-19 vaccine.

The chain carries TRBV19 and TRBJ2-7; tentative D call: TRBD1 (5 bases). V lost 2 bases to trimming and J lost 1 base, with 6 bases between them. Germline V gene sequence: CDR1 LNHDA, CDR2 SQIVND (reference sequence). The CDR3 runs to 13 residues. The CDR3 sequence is CASSIQGSYEQYF. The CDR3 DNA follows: TGTGCCAGTAGTATACAGGGATCCTACGAGCAGTACTTC.

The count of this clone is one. The CDR3 coding sequence is TGTGCCACACGCGGGGGGAGCTCCTACAATGAGCAGTTCTTC. Translated: CATRGGSSYNEQFF. The chain links TRBV7-9 to TRBJ2-1; 8 bases line up with TRBD2. Germline CDR1 is SEHNR and CDR2 is FQNEAQ (reference sequence). V lost 10 bases and J lost 0; bases outside the gene matches: 5. This CDR3 has 14 amino acids. The variable domain in full, completed from reference TRBV7-9 and TRBJ2-1, reads DTGVSQNPRHKITKRGQNVTFRCDPISEHNRLYWYRQTLGQGPEFLTYFQNEAQLEKSRLLSDRFSAERPKGSFSTLEIQRTEQGDSAMYLCATRGGSSYNEQFFGPGTRLTVL.

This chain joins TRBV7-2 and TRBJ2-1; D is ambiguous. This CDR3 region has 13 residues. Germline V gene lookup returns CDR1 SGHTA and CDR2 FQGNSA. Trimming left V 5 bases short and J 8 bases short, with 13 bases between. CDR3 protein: CASSGLYGDEQFF. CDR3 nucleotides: TGTGCCAGCAGCGGGCTGTATGGGGATGAGCAGTTCTTC.

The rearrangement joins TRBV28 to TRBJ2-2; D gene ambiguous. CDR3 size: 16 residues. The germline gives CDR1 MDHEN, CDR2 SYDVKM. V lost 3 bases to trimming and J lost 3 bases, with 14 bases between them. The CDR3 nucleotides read TGTGCCAGCAGTTTTGTCCCGGGTATTGACACCGGGGAGCTGTTTTTT. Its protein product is CASSFVPGIDTGELFF.

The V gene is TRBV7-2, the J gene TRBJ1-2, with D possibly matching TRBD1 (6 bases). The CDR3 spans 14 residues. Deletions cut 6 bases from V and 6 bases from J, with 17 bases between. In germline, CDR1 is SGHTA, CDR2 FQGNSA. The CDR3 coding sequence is TGTGCCAGCAGAGTTTCGGACAGCTTGAATGGCTACACCTTC. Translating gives CASRVSDSLNGYTF.

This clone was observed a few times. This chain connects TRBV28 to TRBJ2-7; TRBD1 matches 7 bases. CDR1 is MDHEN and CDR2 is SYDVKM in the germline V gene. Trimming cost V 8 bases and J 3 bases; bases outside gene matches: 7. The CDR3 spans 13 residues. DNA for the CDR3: TGTGCCAGCCGCCGGACAGGAATCTACGAGCAGTACTTC. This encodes CASRRTGIYEQYF.

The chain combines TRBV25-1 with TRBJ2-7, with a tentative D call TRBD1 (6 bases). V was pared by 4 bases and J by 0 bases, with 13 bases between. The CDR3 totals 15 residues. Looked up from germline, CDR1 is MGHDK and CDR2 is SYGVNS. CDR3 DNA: TGTGCCAGCAGTGCTACAGGGAGCTTCTCCTACGAGCAGTACTTC. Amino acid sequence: CASSATGSFSYEQYF.

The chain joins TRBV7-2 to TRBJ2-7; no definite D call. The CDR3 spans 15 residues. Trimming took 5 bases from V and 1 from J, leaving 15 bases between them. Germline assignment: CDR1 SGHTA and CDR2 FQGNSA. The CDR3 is CASSRTELGSYEQYF. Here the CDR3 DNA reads TGTGCCAGCAGCCGGACGGAATTAGGTTCCTACGAGCAGTACTTC.

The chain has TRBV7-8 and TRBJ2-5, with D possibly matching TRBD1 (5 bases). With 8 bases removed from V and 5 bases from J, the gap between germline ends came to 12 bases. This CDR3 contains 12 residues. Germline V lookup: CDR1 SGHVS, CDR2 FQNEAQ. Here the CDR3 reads CASGQGYETQYF. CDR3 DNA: TGTGCCAGCGGCCAGGGATACGAGACCCAGTACTTC.

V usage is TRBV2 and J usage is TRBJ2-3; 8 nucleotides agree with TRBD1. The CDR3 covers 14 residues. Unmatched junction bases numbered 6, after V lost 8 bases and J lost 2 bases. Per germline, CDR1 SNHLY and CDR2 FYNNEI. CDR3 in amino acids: CASQGATLTDTQYF. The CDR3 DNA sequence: TGTGCCAGCCAGGGGGCCACCCTCACAGATACGCAGTATTTT.

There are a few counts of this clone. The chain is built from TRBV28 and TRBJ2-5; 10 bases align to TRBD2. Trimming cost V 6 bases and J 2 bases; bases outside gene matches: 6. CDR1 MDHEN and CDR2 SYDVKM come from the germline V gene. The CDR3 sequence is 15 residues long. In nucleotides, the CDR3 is TGTGCCAGCAGGGCTAGCGGGAGTAGGCAAGAGACCCAGTACTTC. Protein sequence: CASRASGSRQETQYF. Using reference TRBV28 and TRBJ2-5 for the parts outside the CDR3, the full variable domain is DVKVTQSSRYLVKRTGEKVFLECVQDMDHENMFWYRQDPGLGLRLIYFSYDVKMKEKGDIPEGYSVSREKKERFSLILESASTNQTSMYLCASRASGSRQETQYFGPGTRLLVL.

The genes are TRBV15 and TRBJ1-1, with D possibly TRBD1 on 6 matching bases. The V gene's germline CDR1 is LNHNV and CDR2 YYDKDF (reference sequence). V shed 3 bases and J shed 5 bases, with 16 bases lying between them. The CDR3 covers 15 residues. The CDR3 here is CATSRDTGSGTEAFF. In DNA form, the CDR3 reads TGTGCCACCAGCAGGGATACAGGGTCCGGGACTGAAGCTTTCTTT.

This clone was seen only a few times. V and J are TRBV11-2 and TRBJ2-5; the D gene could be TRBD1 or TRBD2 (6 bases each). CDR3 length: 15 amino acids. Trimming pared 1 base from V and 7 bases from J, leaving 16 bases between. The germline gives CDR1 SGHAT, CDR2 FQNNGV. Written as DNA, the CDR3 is TGTGCCAGCAGCTTAGGAAGGGGGGCGCGGGGGACCCAGTACTTC. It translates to CASSLGRGARGTQYF.

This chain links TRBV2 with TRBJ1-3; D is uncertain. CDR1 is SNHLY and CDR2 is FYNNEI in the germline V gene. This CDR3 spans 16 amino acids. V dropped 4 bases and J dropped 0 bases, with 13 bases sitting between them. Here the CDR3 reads CASSVPRVYSGNTIYF. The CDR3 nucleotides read TGTGCCAGCAGTGTTCCACGGGTATACTCTGGAAACACCATATATTTT.